What follows are 15 T cell receptor beta chains derived from one specimen sequenced in a study of CD8+ T cells in alopecia areata (dated 2018 in TCRdb). Per the publication, the time point label means: baseline before oral tofacitinib. Library preparation used the immunoSEQ multiplex PCR assay. RNA was extracted from all samples and reverse transcribed into cDNA, which served as template for TCR sequencing. The table comes from immuneACCESS by way of TCRdb, which keeps in-frame sequences with V and J called. Part of the clones is missing from these tables; in studies checked, under half for an unresolved V gene and the rest for unknown reasons. Here the sample has roughly 200,000 clones; almost 65% occur a single time. Around 1.8% of the sample is taken by the ten largest. Sequenced here: CD4+ T cells sorted from blood, sampled at week 0. All receptors come from a human donor with alopecia areata.

This chain joins TRBV28 and TRBJ2-7; D may be TRBD1 (6 bases). The germline V and J ends were trimmed by 6 bases and 2 bases, with 17 bases remaining between them. Germline V gene data show CDR1 as MDHEN and CDR2 as SYDVKM. The CDR3 covers 15 residues. The CDR3 here is CASSRQANGPYEQYF. CDR3 DNA sequence: TGTGCCAGCAGCAGACAGGCCAACGGACCCTACGAGCAGTACTTC.

The chain combines TRBV29-1 with TRBJ1-2; the D gene is possibly TRBD1 (5 bases). The V gene's germline CDR1 is SQVTM and CDR2 ANQGSEA. The V end was cut by 2 bases, the J end by 4 bases, with 11 bases between. This CDR3 has 13 residues. CDR3: CSVEQGRSYGYTF. Here the CDR3 DNA reads TGCAGCGTTGAACAGGGAAGGAGCTATGGCTACACCTTC.

The rearrangement uses TRBV6-1 and TRBJ2-3; possibly TRBD2 for D (6 bases). Germline CDR1 MNHNS, CDR2 SASEGT. This CDR3 spans 14 amino acids. Trimming removed 2 bases from V and 8 bases from J, with 14 bases in between. CDR3 bases: TGTGCCAGCAGTGAATCCGGTGGGCGGGGTACGCAGTATTTT. As protein: CASSESGGRGTQYF.

The CDR3 DNA reads as TGCAGCGTTGAAGATCTTTACGGTTCCAATGAAAAACTGTTTTTT. Amino acid sequence: CSVEDLYGSNEKLFF. The V gene is TRBV29-1, the J gene TRBJ1-4, with D unclear. CDR3 length equals 15 residues. V lost 0 bases and J lost 5, with 13 bases in between. The germline V gene encodes CDR1 SQVTM and CDR2 ANQGSEA.

The V gene is TRBV7-2, the J gene TRBJ1-1; D may be TRBD1 (6 bases). V gave up 5 bases and J gave up 9 bases, with 13 bases separating them. The germline CDR1 and CDR2 sequences are SGHTA and FQGNSA. The CDR3 runs to 12 residues. CDR3: CASSPGRGKAFF. The CDR3 DNA reads as TGTGCCAGCAGCCCGGGGAGGGGGAAAGCTTTCTTT.

The chain uses TRBV9 and TRBJ1-4; 7 bases align to TRBD1. V shed 2 bases, J shed 7 bases, and the junction held 5 bases outside the gene matches. This CDR3 region has 14 residues. From germline, CDR1 is SGDLS and CDR2 YYNGEE. CDR3 DNA: TGTGCCAGCAGCGTTGCAGGGGGTAGTGAAAAACTGTTTTTT. It yields the protein CASSVAGGSEKLFF.

CDR3 loop: CASSRTGKVEAFF. As DNA, the CDR3 is TGTGCCAGTAGTAGGACAGGGAAAGTTGAAGCTTTCTTT. The chain joins TRBV19 to TRBJ1-1, with 8 bases identical to TRBD1. Looked up from germline, CDR1 is LNHDA and CDR2 is SQIVND (reference sequence). Germline trimming cut 4 bases from V and 7 bases from J; bases unmatched to any gene: 5. The CDR3 has 13 residues.

This clone was observed a handful of times. The chain couples TRBV27 to TRBJ2-1; 10 nucleotides match TRBD2. The trim removed 5 bases at V and 3 bases at J, leaving 7 bases unmatched. The CDR3 contains 16 residues. Germline V gives CDR1 MNHEY, CDR2 SMNVEV (reference sequence). The CDR3 is CASSPGLADLYNEQFF. As DNA, the CDR3 is TGTGCCAGCAGTCCCGGACTAGCGGACCTCTACAATGAGCAGTTCTTC.

The V call is TRBV30, the J call TRBJ2-3; TRBD2 might be the D (6 bases). The length of the CDR3 is 11 residues. V gave up 5 bases and J gave up 5 bases, with 8 bases separating them. The germline CDR1 and CDR2 sequences are GTSNPN and SVGIG (reference sequence). CDR3 DNA: TGTGCCTGGGCGGGGAGAGATACGCAGTATTTT. It specifies CAWAGRDTQYF.

There are many counts of this clone. The rearrangement joins TRBV11-3 to TRBJ2-1; D perhaps matches TRBD2 (5 bases). V gave up 5 bases and J gave up 5 bases, with 10 bases separating them. Germline lookup yields CDR1 SGHNT and CDR2 YENEEA. This CDR3 is built from 13 residues. The CDR3 protein is CASSAAGHNEQFF. The CDR3 DNA follows: TGTGCCAGCAGCGCCGCGGGTCACAATGAGCAGTTCTTC.

The V call is TRBV12-5, the J call TRBJ2-3, with D possibly TRBD1 on 5 matching bases. The CDR3 has 14 residues. Germline CDR1 LGHNT, CDR2 FRNRAP. V was pared by 3 bases and J by 1 base, with 8 bases between. In DNA form, the CDR3 reads TGTGCTAGTGGTTTAGGGGATGGCACAGATACGCAGTATTTT. This codes for CASGLGDGTDTQYF.

The CDR3 DNA follows: TGCGCCAGCAGCACCGGACAGGGGCCGTATGGCTACACCTTC. It codes for CASSTGQGPYGYTF. The V and J genes are TRBV5-1 and TRBJ1-2, with 9 bases matching TRBD1. This CDR3 has 14 residues. Germline V gives CDR1 SGHRS, CDR2 YFSETQ. Trimming removed 4 bases from V and 5 bases from J; junction bases left unmatched: 6.

Only one count was recorded for this clone. The chain uses TRBV4-3 and TRBJ1-1; possibly TRBD1 for D (5 bases). The CDR3 totals 13 residues. Trimming pared 4 bases from V and 7 bases from J, leaving 13 bases between. CDR1 LGHNA and CDR2 YSLEER come from the germline V gene. DNA of the CDR3: TGCGCCAGCAGCCTACAGGCTTTTGGTGAAGCTTTCTTT. Translated, it gives CASSLQAFGEAFF.

This chain joins TRBV4-1 and TRBJ1-2; D gene uncertain. The CDR3 consists of 13 residues. Germline V gene sequence: CDR1 MGHRA, CDR2 YSYEKL. V was clipped by 0 bases and J by 8 bases, with 10 bases between them. CDR3 amino acids: CASSQEGFLGYTF. CDR3 in DNA: TGCGCCAGCAGCCAAGAGGGATTTCTCGGCTACACCTTC.

This chain joins TRBV7-9 and TRBJ1-2; D gene ambiguous. The CDR3 sequence is 13 residues long. The V gene's germline CDR1 is SEHNR and CDR2 FQNEAQ (reference sequence). Trimming shortened V by 3 bases and J by 8 bases, and 13 bases separated the two germline ends. The CDR3 region is CASSFLERGGYTF. The CDR3 bases are TGTGCCAGCAGCTTCCTTGAGCGAGGCGGCTACACCTTC. Using reference TRBV7-9 and TRBJ1-2 for the parts outside the CDR3, the full variable domain is DTGVSQNPRHKITKRGQNVTFRCDPISEHNRLYWYRQTLGQGPEFLTYFQNEAQLEKSRLLSDRFSAERPKGSFSTLEIQRTEQGDSAMYLCASSFLERGGYTFGSGTRLTVV.